The source of this TCR beta chain is a study of T cell clones after liver transplantation (dated 2019 in TCRdb). As for the study more broadly: ITN030ST, the source of the samples, was a randomized trial that attempted immunosuppression withdrawal within 2 years of liver transplantation. The subjects received no induction therapy and were kept on standard immunosuppression until randomization at 12-24 months post-transplant. Tolerance meant complete immunosuppression withdrawal for at least one year without liver enzymes rising beyond twice the upper limit of normal. Donor-reactive T cell clones were identified using TCRbeta sequencing after a pre-transplant mixed lymphocyte reaction and were then followed in post-transplant blood. A cohort of 8 liver transplant recipients was studied, of whom 3 were classified as tolerant and 5 as non-tolerant. Third party-reactive TCRbeta sequences from pre-transplant MLRs were also identified as an antigen-independent comparator for donor-reactive sequences. Blood samples were collected pre-transplant, pre-randomization before withdrawal, and post-randomization after either complete withdrawal or failed withdrawal. Three of the eight recipients were HCV-positive; the others were transplanted for non-autoimmune, non-viral indications. Overall study results and their limits: In two subjects, low numbers of available donor cells limited the measurable donor-reactive repertoire. In most of the 8 subjects, regardless of tolerance or HCV status, circulating donor-reactive CD4 TCRbeta sequences dropped significantly post-transplant. Without allograft tissue specimens, donor-reactive T cells may have migrated into the graft rather than being deleted. After accounting for repertoire turnover, donor-reactive detection was significantly reduced in 7 of 8 subjects for CD4 and 8 of 8 for CD8. The conclusions were preliminary, being limited by small, heterogeneous patient numbers and by non-standardized post-transplant time points. A greater decline was seen for donor-reactive sequences than for third party-reactive sequences, suggesting partial antigen-specific deletion unrelated to withdrawal success.

From the cysteine up to the phenylalanine, the CDR3 has a length of 15 residues. Only the CDR3 DNA is retained, 45 bases long and in frame from the first base. The trim is 6 bases for V and 2 bases for J, with a gap of 13 bases between the germline ends. The germline V gene encodes CDR1 SNHLY and CDR2 FYNNEI. What this sample's time point label stands for: pre-transplant. Unstimulated PBMCs, after thawing, were stained for CD3, CD4 and CD8 and then FACS-sorted into CD3+CD4+ and CD3+CD8+ populations. Each of the 8 studied subjects was randomized to immunosuppression withdrawal. Genomic DNA was isolated with the Qiagen DNeasy Blood and Tissue Kit. This clone was seen a few times. Its antigen is not yet known. No much larger clone exists at a distance of one base, and base qualities are not known. High-throughput TCRbeta CDR3 sequencing of frozen genomic DNA was performed by immunoSEQ, including PCR amplification, mapping, bias correction and internal controls. Under the source paper's analysis protocol: Productive rearrangements were kept, and unique TCRbeta sequences were defined by CDR3 nucleotide sequence plus V and J gene. Donor-reactive sequences required at least 5-fold expansion in CFSE-low cells versus unstimulated pre-transplant cells and at least 0.01% frequency. To ensure at least 90% detection power, minimum frequency thresholds were set for each subject based on that subject's lowest-template unstimulated sample. Jensen-Shannon divergence between the top 1000 TCRbeta sequences post- versus pre-transplant served as the measure of repertoire turnover. Two-sided Fisher's exact tests were used to test for changes in how often donor-reactive sequences were detected. Sourced from immuneACCESS, this table was stored by TCRdb with only in-frame sequences that have V and J called. A share of the clones is absent; for the studies checked, an unresolved V gene accounts for under half, and the remainder has no known explanation. V, J and clone size were drawn from that table, and D and trimming were deduced from the DNA. The sample table records about 78,000 clones; about four fifths of these occur just once. The leading ten clones occupy about 0.64% of the sample.

Source: CD4+ T cells from blood, taken before liver transplant. This receptor was obtained from a human donor who received a liver transplant. Here the chain combines TRBV2 and TRBJ2-2; the D gene is possibly TRBD2, with 6 bases matching. At the DNA level, the sequence is TGTGCCAGCAGAAAGAGCGGGCTAAACACCGGGGAGCTGTTTTTT. Its amino acids are CASRKSGLNTGELFF.